These T cell receptor beta chains were read from a single sample in a study of cytomegalovirus exposure and HLA in healthy donors. TCRdb's copy holds only in-frame clones and misses some; the assay was immunoSEQ multiplex PCR. The sample lists about 78,000 clones; about 96% were seen once. The material sequenced was PBMCs. These receptors came from a man in his late teens or twenties in good health and CMV-seropositive. Both conserved end residues are part of each CDR3. A D gene is named only where the DNA matches it firmly. Size is omitted from some rows. Given values are once, few, many or a class for expanded clones.

d_call j_call clone_size v_call cdr3_nt cdr3_aa
TRBD2 TRBJ2-7 . TRBV4-1 TGCGCCAGCAGCCCTAGAACTAGCGGCGGCATCTACGAGCAGTACTTC CASSPRTSGGIYEQYF
. TRBJ2-1 . TRBV4-1 TGCGCCAGCAGTCCCCGCGGGCAGGAAAACAATGAGCAGTTCTTC CASSPRGQENNEQFF
. TRBJ2-7 . TRBV21-1 TGTGCCAGCAGCAAAGTTGGCAGGGATCCCTACGAGCAGTACTTC CASSKVGRDPYEQYF
TRBD1 TRBJ1-1 . TRBV28 TGTGCCAGCAGCCGGACAGGCTTGAACACTGAAGCTTTCTTT CASSRTGLNTEAFF
TRBD1 TRBJ2-7 . TRBV4-1 TGCGCCAGCAGCCCCCTCCAAACCGGGACAGGGGGCAACGAGCAGTACTTC CASSPLQTGTGGNEQYF
. TRBJ2-5 . TRBV6-5 TGTGCCAGCAGTTACGACAGGCGCGGTGCCCAGTACTTC CASSYDRRGAQYF
TRBD1 TRBJ1-1 once TRBV7-3 TGTGCCAGCAGCTCGACAGGGGCGTTGAACACTGAAGCTTTCTTT CASSSTGALNTEAFF
. TRBJ2-7 once TRBV5-4 TGTGCCAGCAGTTCAGCGCGATCCTACGAGCAGTACTTC CASSSARSYEQYF
. TRBJ2-5 . TRBV19 TGTGCCAGTAGTATTAACACAGGGCCGGAGACCCAGTACTTC CASSINTGPETQYF
TRBD2 TRBJ2-2 . TRBV13 TGTGCCAGCAGCTACGGACTAGCGGGAGGGCCGGGCGGGGAGCTGTTTTTT CASSYGLAGGPGGELFF
TRBD2 TRBJ2-7 once TRBV11-2 TGTGCCAGCAGCTTGGCTGCGGGAGGGGAATACGAGCAGTACTTC CASSLAAGGEYEQYF
TRBD1 TRBJ2-7 . TRBV19 TGTGCCAGTAGGGGACAGGGATATTACGAGCAGTACTTC CASRGQGYYEQYF
. TRBJ2-5 . TRBV2 TGTGCCAGCAGGGAACAAGCCCCAGAGACCCAGTACTTC CASREQAPETQYF
TRBD1 TRBJ2-1 . TRBV9 TGTGCCAGCAGCGTTATGACAGGGGCTGGATATGAGCAGTTCTTC CASSVMTGAGYEQFF
TRBD1 TRBJ1-1 . TRBV9 TGTGCCAGCAGCACGGGACAGGGGGATTATGAAGCTTTCTTT CASSTGQGDYEAFF
. TRBJ1-1 once TRBV10-3 TGTGCCATCAGTGAGTCAACACAGTTGAACACTGAAGCTTTCTTT CAISESTQLNTEAFF
TRBD2 TRBJ2-3 . TRBV6-5 TGTGCCAGCAGACGGACTAGCGGCTACACAGATACGCAGTATTTT CASRRTSGYTDTQYF
. TRBJ1-2 once TRBV15 TGTGCCACCAGAACGACAGCCAACTATGGCTACACCTTC CATRTTANYGYTF
TRBD1 TRBJ2-4 . TRBV4-1 TGCGCCAGCAGTGTACAGGGGGCAGTACGGTACTTC CASSVQGAVRYF
. TRBJ1-2 once TRBV7-2 TGTGCCAGCAGCTTAGTCACAGGCCTAGGCTACACCTTC CASSLVTGLGYTF
. TRBJ2-5 . TRBV5-4 TGTGCCAGCAGCTTGCACGGGGAGACCCAGTACTTC CASSLHGETQYF
TRBD2 TRBJ2-5 once TRBV19 TGTGCCAGTAGTATGTCGGGGGGTGGTCAAGGGGAGACCCAGTACTTC CASSMSGGGQGETQYF
TRBD1 TRBJ1-1 . TRBV6-5 TGTGCCAGCAGTACGACAGGGGGAACTGAAGCTTTCTTT CASSTTGGTEAFF
. TRBJ2-2 . TRBV6-4 TGTGCCAGCAGTGACGGCGATCAGGGAGGCGGGGAGCTGTTTTTT CASSDGDQGGGELFF
. TRBJ1-2 once TRBV19 TGTGCCAGCGGGGGGAGCTACACCTTC CASGGSYTF
. TRBJ2-2 . TRBV5-1 TGCGCCAGCAGCTTGGGACAGGTTTTTGAGGAGCTGTTTTTT CASSLGQVFEELFF
TRBD1 TRBJ1-2 . TRBV27 TGTGCCAGCAGTCCGCAGACAGGGGACTATGGCTACACCTTC CASSPQTGDYGYTF
. TRBJ2-7 once TRBV7-9 TGTGCCAGCAGCTCCGGGACTTACGAGCAGTACTTC CASSSGTYEQYF
TRBD1 TRBJ2-3 . TRBV18 TGTGCCAGCTCACCGTACACAGGGGGCACAGATACGCAGTATTTT CASSPYTGGTDTQYF
. TRBJ1-2 . TRBV29-1 TGCAGCGCTGAGACCAGGGTACCAGGCTATGGCTACACCTTC CSAETRVPGYGYTF
. TRBJ2-3 . TRBV15 TGTGCCACCAGCAGAGATCGCCGGAGAGGGGATACGCAGTATTTT CATSRDRRRGDTQYF
. TRBJ2-5 . TRBV28 TGTGCCAGCAGTCTAGTGCAGACCCAGTACTTC CASSLVQTQYF
TRBD1 TRBJ2-7 . TRBV10-2 TGCGCCAGCAAGGGCCAGGGGGCCTACGAGCAGTACTTC CASKGQGAYEQYF
TRBD1 TRBJ1-1 . TRBV14 TGTGCCAGCAGCCCCCGGGCAGGGGGCACTGAAGCTTTCTTT CASSPRAGGTEAFF
. TRBJ1-5 . TRBV19 TGTGCCAGTACTTCGACAGGAAGTCTGAATCAGCCCCAGCATTTT CASTSTGSLNQPQHF
. TRBJ1-6 once TRBV11-2 TGTGCCAGCAGCTACCGTGTGAGCTCCTATAATTCACCCCTCCACTTT CASSYRVSSYNSPLHF
TRBD2 TRBJ2-5 . TRBV19 TGTGCCAGTAGTCCTGGACTAGCGGGAGTTGAGCCCCAGTACTTC CASSPGLAGVEPQYF
. TRBJ1-2 . TRBV7-8 TGTGCCAGCAGCCTCGACTTACTCTATGGCTACACCTTC CASSLDLLYGYTF
TRBD1 TRBJ1-5 . TRBV10-3 TGTGCCATCAGGGCCGGGACAGGGGATCAGCCCCAGCATTTT CAIRAGTGDQPQHF
. TRBJ1-4 . TRBV15 TGTGCCACCAGCAGAGATGGTGACAGGAACTCCGGAAAACTGTTTTTT CATSRDGDRNSGKLFF
TRBD1 TRBJ2-2 . TRBV19 TGTGCCAGTAGTCGAAACCCCGGGACAGGGTTAGCCGGGGAGCTGTTTTTT CASSRNPGTGLAGELFF
TRBD1 TRBJ2-7 once TRBV6-1 TGTGCCAGCAGTGGGACAGGGAAGTACGAGCAGTACTTC CASSGTGKYEQYF